This T cell receptor beta chain was identified during a study of T-cell reconstitution after alpha-beta-depleted transplantation in children. Preparation of the TCRbeta library was carried out with unique molecular identifiers. Using its own MiXCR run on the PCR reads, TCRdb lists one record per CDR3 protein. Among roughly 610,000 distinct CDR3 sequences listed, under 12% were seen once. Between the trimmed V and J ends, which lost 3 bases and 4 bases, there was a span of 15 bases. The CDR3 length is 15 residues. Germline V gene lookup returns CDR1 MGHDK and CDR2 SYGVNS. This clonotype was observed many times.

This clonotype was sampled from a human donor who donated a stem cell graft to a child with acute myeloid leukemia. The chain has TRBV25-1 and TRBJ2-5; possibly TRBD2 for D (6 bases). Source: PBMCs from the stem cell graft donor, taken from the stem cell graft. The CDR3 sequence: CASSDRLGGGETQYF. The CDR3 DNA sequence: TGTGCCAGCAGTGACCGACTGGGAGGAGGAGAGACCCAGTACTTC.